This T cell receptor (beta chain) appears in the sequencing data of a study of T cell responses to AZD1222 COVID-19 vaccine. Study-level information: Second-dose schedules of about 4 or about 12 weeks were combined. Study findings and constraints: Only after the peak T cell response were repertoires sampled.

Notes on this clone: The antigen remains undetermined. Other nucleotide sequences from this sample produce the same CDR3.

TCRdb's table, derived via immunoSEQ multiplex PCR, lists solely in-frame clones and lacks some. The sample lists around 100,000 clones, 92% occurring once. V was clipped by 5 bases and J by 4 bases; unmatched bases: 4. Germline V gene data show CDR1 as MDHEN and CDR2 as SYDVKM. The CDR3 extends over 13 amino acids. The sequenced sample was peripheral blood, obtained on day 0 of AZD1222 vaccination. The chain joins TRBV28 to TRBJ1-2; 7 bases agree with TRBD1. The TCR originated in an adult in good health. Written as DNA, the CDR3 is TGTGCCAGCAGTCGACAGGGCCCCTATGGCTACACCTTC. Its translation is CASSRQGPYGYTF.